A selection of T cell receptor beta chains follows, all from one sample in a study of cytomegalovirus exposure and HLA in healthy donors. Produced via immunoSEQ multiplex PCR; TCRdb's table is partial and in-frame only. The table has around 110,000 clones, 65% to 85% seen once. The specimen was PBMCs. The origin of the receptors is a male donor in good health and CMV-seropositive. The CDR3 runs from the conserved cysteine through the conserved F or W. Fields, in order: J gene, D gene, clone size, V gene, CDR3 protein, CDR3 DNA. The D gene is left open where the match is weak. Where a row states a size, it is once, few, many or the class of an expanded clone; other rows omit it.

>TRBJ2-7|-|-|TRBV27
CASSRDTHYEQYF
TGTGCCAGCAGCAGGGACACGCACTACGAGCAGTACTTC
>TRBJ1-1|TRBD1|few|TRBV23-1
CASSQLTGRPEAFF
TGCGCCAGCAGTCAACTGACAGGGAGACCTGAAGCTTTCTTT
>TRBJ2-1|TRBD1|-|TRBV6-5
CASRRDRTNYNEQFF
TGTGCCAGCAGGCGGGACAGGACGAACTACAATGAGCAGTTCTTC
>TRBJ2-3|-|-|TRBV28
CASSFTITQYF
TGTGCCAGCAGTTTCACAATAACGCAGTATTTT
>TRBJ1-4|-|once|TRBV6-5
CASSYAATTNEKLFF
TGTGCCAGCAGTTACGCCGCTACAACTAATGAAAAACTGTTTTTT
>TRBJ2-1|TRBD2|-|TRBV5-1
CASSTSGGDYNEQFF
TGCGCCAGCAGCACTAGCGGGGGGGACTACAATGAGCAGTTCTTC
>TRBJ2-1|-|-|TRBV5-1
CASSNSREQFF
TGCGCCAGCAGCAATAGCCGGGAGCAGTTCTTC
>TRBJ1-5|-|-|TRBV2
CASSLDSNQPQHF
TGTGCCAGCAGCCTAGACAGTAATCAGCCCCAGCATTTT
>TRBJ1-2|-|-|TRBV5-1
CASRPGDSNYGYTF
TGCGCCAGCAGACCTGGAGACAGCAACTATGGCTACACCTTC
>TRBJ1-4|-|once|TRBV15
CATSRPSEAGEKLFF
TGTGCCACCAGCCGGCCCTCAGAGGCGGGAGAAAAACTGTTTTTT
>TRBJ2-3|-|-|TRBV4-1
CASSSGSHEDTQYF
TGCGCCAGCAGCTCCGGGTCACACGAAGATACGCAGTATTTT
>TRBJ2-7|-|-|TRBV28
CASSSLRRSGSYEQYF
TGTGCCAGCAGTTCCCTCCGACGGAGCGGATCCTACGAGCAGTACTTC
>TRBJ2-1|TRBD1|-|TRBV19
CASGGDRAVGEQFF
TGTGCCAGTGGGGGGGACAGGGCGGTAGGTGAGCAGTTCTTC
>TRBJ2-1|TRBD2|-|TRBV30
CAWSLAGLSSYNEQFF
TGTGCCTGGAGCCTAGCGGGACTTAGCTCCTACAATGAGCAGTTCTTC
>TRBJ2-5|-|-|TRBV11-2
CASSLYDNQETQYF
TGTGCCAGCAGCCTCTACGACAACCAAGAGACCCAGTACTTC
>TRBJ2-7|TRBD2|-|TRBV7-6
CASSLRLAGQEGGGEQYF
TGTGCCAGCAGCCTGAGACTAGCGGGCCAGGAGGGAGGGGGGGAGCAGTACTTC
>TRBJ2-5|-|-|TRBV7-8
CASSLEIAGETQYF
TGTGCCAGCAGCTTAGAGATAGCTGGTGAGACCCAGTACTTC
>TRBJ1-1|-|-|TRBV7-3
CASSRQRNTEAFF
TGTGCCAGCAGTAGACAGAGGAACACTGAAGCTTTCTTT
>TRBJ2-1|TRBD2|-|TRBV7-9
CASSRLAGAIYNEQFF
TGTGCCAGCAGTCGACTAGCGGGGGCGATATACAATGAGCAGTTCTTC
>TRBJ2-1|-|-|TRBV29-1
CSAGQLNEQFF
TGCAGCGCAGGACAGCTAAATGAGCAGTTCTTC
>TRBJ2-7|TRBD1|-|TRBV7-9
CASSQWDRTSYEQYF
TGTGCCAGCAGCCAATGGGACAGGACCTCCTACGAGCAGTACTTC
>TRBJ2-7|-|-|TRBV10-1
CASPVGQYF
TGCGCCAGTCCGGTTGGGCAGTACTTC
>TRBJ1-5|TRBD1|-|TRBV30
CAWTKDRAVGNQPQNF
TGTGCCTGGACCAAGGACAGGGCGGTCGGCAATCAGCCCCAGAATTTT
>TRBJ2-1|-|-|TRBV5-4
CASSLASGANEQFF
TGTGCCAGCAGCTTGGCTTCAGGCGCCAATGAGCAGTTCTTC
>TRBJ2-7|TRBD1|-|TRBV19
CASSISGTGTYEQYF
TGTGCCAGTAGTATCTCTGGGACAGGTACCTACGAGCAGTACTTC
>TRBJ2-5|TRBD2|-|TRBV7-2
CASSLVSSGGTAIETQYF
TGTGCCAGCAGCTTAGTTTCGAGCGGGGGGACCGCGATCGAGACCCAGTACTTC
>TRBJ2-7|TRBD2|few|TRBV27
CATKGGVPGGQYF
TGTGCCACTAAAGGAGGGGTCCCGGGGGGGCAGTACTTC
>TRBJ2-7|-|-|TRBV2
CASIGSSGRSGEQYF
TGTGCCAGCATTGGGAGTAGCGGACGATCAGGCGAGCAGTACTTC
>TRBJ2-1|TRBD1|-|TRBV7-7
CASSFDREGEQFF
TGTGCCAGCAGCTTCGACAGGGAAGGTGAGCAGTTCTTC
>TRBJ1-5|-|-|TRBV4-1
CASSQEGRGENQPQHF
TGCGCCAGCAGCCAAGAGGGCAGGGGCGAAAATCAGCCCCAGCATTTT
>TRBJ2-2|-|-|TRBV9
CASSVGSPGGLGTGELFF
TGTGCCAGCAGCGTAGGTTCACCAGGGGGACTGGGAACCGGGGAGCTGTTTTTT